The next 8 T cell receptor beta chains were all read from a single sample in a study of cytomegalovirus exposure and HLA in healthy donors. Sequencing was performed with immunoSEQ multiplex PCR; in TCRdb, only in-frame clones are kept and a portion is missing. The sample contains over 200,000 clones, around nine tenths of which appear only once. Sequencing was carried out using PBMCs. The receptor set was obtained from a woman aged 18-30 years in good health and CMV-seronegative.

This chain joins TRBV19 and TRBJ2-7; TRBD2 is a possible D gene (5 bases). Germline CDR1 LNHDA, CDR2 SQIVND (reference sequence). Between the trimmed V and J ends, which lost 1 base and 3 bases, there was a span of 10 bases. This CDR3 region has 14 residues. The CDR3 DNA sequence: TGTGCCAGTAGTATAGGGACGGGAAACTACGAGCAGTACTTC. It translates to CASSIGTGNYEQYF.

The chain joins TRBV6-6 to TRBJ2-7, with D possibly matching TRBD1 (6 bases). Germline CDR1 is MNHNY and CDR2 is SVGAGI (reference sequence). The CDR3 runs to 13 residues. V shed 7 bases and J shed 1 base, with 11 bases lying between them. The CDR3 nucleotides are TGTGCCAGCACCGGACAGCTGTCCTACGAGCAGTACTTC. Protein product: CASTGQLSYEQYF.

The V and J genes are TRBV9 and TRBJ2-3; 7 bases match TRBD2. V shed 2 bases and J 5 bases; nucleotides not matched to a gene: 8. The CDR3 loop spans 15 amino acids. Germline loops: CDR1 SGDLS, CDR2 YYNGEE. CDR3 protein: CASSVAGDRGDTQYF. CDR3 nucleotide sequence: TGTGCCAGCAGCGTGGCGGGAGACCGGGGAGATACGCAGTATTTT.

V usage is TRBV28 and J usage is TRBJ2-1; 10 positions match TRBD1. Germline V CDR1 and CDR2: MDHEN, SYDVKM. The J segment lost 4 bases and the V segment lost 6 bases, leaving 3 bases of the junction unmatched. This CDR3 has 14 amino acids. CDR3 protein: CASRGDRGYNEQFF. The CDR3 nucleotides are TGTGCCAGCAGGGGGGACAGGGGTTACAATGAGCAGTTCTTC.

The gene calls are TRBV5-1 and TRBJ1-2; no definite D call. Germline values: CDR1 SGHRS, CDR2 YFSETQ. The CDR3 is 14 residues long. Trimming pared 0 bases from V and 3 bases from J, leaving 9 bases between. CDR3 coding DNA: TGCGCCAGCAGCTTGGATGGAGCTGACTATGGCTACACCTTC. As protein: CASSLDGADYGYTF.

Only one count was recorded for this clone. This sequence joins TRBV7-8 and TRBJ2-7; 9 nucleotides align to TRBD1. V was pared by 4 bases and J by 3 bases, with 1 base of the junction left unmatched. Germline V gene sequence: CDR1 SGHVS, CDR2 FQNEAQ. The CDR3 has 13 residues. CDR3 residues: CASSSDRGYEQYF. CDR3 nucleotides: TGTGCCAGCAGCTCGGACAGGGGCTACGAGCAGTACTTC.

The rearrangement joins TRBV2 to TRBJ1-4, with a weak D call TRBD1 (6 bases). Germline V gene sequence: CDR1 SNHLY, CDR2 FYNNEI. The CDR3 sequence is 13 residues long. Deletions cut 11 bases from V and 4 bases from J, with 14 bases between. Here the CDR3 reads CAAHSGVNEKLFF. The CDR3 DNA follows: TGTGCCGCACATTCAGGGGTTAATGAAAAACTGTTTTTT.

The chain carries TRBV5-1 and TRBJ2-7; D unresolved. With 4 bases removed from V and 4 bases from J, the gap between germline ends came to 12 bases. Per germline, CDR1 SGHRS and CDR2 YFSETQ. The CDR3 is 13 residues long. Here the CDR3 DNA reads TGCGCCAGCAGCCACGGAGACGGTTACGAGCAGTACTTC. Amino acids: CASSHGDGYEQYF.